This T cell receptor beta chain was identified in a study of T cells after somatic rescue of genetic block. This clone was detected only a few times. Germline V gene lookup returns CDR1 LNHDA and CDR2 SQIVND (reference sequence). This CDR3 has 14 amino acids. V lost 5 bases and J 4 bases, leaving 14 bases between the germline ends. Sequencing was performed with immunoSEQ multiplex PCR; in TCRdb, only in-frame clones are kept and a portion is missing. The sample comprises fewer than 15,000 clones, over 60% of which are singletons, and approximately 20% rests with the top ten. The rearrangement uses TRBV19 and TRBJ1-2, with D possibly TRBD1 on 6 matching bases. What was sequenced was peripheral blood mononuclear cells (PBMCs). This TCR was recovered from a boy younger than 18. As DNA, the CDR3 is TGTGCCAGTAGTGCCGCAGGGGTAGGCTATGGCTACACCTTC. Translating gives CASSAAGVGYGYTF. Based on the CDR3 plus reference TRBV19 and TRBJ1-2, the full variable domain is DGGITQSPKYLFRKEGQNVTLSCEQNLNHDAMYWYRQDPGQGLRLIYYSQIVNDFQKGDIAEGYSVSREKKESFPLTVTSAQKNPTAFYLCASSAAGVGYGYTFGSGTRLTVV.